These T cell receptor beta chains were read from a single sample in a study of control samples from healthy donors and cancer patients. The data were produced by immunoSEQ multiplex PCR, yet TCRdb's version contains in-frame clones alone and is incomplete. The data contain approximately 90,000 clones, around four fifths of them singletons. The sequencing input was blood. The receptors shown here come from a man under 40 in good health. Each CDR3 is given with its conserved first and last residue. A D gene is named only where the DNA matches it firmly. A row's size may be missing; if present it is once, few, many or a size class.

>NA|TRBV6-5|NA|TRBJ1-2
TGTGCCAGCACCCCGGGTGGGGTATACTATGGCTACACCTTC
CASTPGGVYYGYTF
>once|TRBV7-9|NA|TRBJ2-1
TGTGCCAGCAGCTTAAACTACAATGAGCAGTTCTTC
CASSLNYNEQFF
>NA|TRBV14|TRBD1|TRBJ1-3
TGTGCCAGCAGCCTACAGGGGGGGACTGGAAACACCATATATTTT
CASSLQGGTGNTIYF
>NA|TRBV29-1|NA|TRBJ2-1
TGCAGCGTTGGGGCAGGGGGGACATACAATGAGCAGTTCTTC
CSVGAGGTYNEQFF
>NA|TRBV12-3/TRBV12-4|NA|TRBJ1-3
TGTGCCAGCAGTTTAGGGGGAAACACCATATATTTT
CASSLGGNTIYF
>NA|TRBV28|TRBD2|TRBJ2-3
TGTGCCAGCAGTTTTGGTCTAGCGGGGGTGACAGATACGCAGTATTTT
CASSFGLAGVTDTQYF
>NA|TRBV9|NA|TRBJ2-7
TGTGCCAGCAGCGTAGGGGAGACCTACGAGCAGTACTTC
CASSVGETYEQYF
>NA|TRBV10-3|TRBD1|TRBJ2-1
TGTGCCATCAGTGAATTTACCGGGACAGGGGGCTACAATGAGCAGTTCTTC
CAISEFTGTGGYNEQFF
>NA|TRBV7-2|NA|TRBJ2-7
TGTGCCAGCAGCCAGGGACGGTTCTACGAGCAGTACTTC
CASSQGRFYEQYF
>NA|TRBV30|NA|TRBJ1-1
TGTGCCTGGAGTGTACAATCGAACACTGAAGCTTTCTTT
CAWSVQSNTEAFF
>NA|TRBV6-2/TRBV6-3|NA|TRBJ2-3
TGTGCCAGCAGTCCGCGGACAGTTTCGGCTAGCACAGATACGCAGTATTTT
CASSPRTVSASTDTQYF
>once|TRBV19|NA|TRBJ2-2
TGTGCCAGTAGTATAGACCAGGGGTATACCGGGGAGCTGTTTTTT
CASSIDQGYTGELFF
>few|TRBV6-5|TRBD1|TRBJ1-6
TGTGCCAGCAGTTACTCCGGGCAGGGGGGGTCACCCCTCCACTTT
CASSYSGQGGSPLHF
>NA|TRBV15|NA|TRBJ1-2
TGTGCCACCAGCAGTGCCGGGTACTATGGCTACACCTTC
CATSSAGYYGYTF